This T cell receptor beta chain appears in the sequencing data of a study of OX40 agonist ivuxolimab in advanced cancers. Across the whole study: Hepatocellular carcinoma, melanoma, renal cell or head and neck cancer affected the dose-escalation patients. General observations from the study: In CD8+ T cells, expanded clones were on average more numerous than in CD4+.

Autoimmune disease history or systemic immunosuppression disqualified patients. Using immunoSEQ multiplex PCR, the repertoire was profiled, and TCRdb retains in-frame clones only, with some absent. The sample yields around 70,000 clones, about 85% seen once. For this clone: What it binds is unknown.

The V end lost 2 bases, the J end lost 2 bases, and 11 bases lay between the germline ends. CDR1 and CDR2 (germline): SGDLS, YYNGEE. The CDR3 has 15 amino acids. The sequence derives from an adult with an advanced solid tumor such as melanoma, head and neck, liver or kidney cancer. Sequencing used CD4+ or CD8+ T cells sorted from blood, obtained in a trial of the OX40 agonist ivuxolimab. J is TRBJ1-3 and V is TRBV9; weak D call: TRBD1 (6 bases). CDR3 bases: TGTGCCAGCAGCGTCCAGGGGCTGACTGGAAACACCATATATTTT. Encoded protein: CASSVQGLTGNTIYF.